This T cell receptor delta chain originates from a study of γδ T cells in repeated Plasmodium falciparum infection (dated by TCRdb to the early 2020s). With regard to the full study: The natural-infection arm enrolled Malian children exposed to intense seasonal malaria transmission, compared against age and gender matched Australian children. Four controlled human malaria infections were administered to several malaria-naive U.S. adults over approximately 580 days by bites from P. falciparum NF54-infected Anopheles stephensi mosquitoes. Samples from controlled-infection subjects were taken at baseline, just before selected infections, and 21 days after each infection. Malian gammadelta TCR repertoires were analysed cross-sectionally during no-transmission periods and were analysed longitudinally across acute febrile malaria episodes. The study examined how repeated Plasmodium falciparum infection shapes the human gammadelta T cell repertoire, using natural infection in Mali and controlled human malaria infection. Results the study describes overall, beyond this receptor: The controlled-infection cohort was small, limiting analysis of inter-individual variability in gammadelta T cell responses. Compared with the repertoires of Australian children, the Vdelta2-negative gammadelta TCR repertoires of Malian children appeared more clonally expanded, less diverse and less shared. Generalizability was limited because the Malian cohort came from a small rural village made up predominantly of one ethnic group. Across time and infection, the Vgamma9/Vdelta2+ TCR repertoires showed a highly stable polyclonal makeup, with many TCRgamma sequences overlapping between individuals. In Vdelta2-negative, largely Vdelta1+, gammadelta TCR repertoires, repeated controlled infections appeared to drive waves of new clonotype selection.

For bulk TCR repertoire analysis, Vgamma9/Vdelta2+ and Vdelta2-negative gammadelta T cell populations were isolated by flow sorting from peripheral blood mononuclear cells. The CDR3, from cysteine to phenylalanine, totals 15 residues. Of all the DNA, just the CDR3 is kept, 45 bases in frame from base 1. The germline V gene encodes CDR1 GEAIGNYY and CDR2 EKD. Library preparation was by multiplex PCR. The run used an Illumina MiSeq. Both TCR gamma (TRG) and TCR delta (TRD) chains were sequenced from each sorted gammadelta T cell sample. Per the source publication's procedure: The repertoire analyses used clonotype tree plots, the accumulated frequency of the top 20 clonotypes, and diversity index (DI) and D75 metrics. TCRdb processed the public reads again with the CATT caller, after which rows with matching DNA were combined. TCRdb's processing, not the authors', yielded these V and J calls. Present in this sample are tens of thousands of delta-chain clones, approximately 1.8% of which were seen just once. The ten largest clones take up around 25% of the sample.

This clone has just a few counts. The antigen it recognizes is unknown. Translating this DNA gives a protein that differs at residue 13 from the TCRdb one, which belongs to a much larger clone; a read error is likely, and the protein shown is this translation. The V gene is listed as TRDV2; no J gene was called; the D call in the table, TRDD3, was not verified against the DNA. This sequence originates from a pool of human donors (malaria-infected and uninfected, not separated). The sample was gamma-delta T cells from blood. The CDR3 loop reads CACDTVGDKADKPIF. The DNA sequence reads TGTGCCTGTGACACCGTCGGGGATAAGGCAGATAAACCCATCTTT.